This T cell receptor (beta chain) was recorded in a study of prognosis after radiotherapy for stage I lung cancer. Overall study: Four to six patients had oligometastatic NSCLC after surgical resection of the primary tumor, and 13 to 15 had newly diagnosed primary stage I lung tumors.

Free of prior chemotherapy, radiotherapy and other malignancies, all of the patients were also node-negative on CT and PET/CT. Multiplex PCR in two rounds served to amplify TCR beta CDR3 from genomic DNA. Primers were specific to each TRBV and TRBJ gene in first-round PCR. One entry per CDR3 protein results from TCRdb running MiXCR on the multiplex PCR reads. This table holds 51,000 or so distinct CDR3 sequences, 30% to 35% found once. This CDR3 is built from 13 residues. Germline V gene lookup returns CDR1 SGHRS and CDR2 YFSETQ. This clonotype has just a few counts. One base away lies a much larger clone, so this may be a sequencing read error.

The receptor was isolated from a donor over 45 with non-small cell lung cancer. Material: PBMCs, obtained before or after stereotactic body radiation therapy (not recorded which). This chain joins TRBV5-1 and TRBJ2-5; unclear D gene. This chain's CDR3 is CASSIAVQDTQYF. The DNA of the CDR3 is TGCGCCAGCAGCATAGCTGTGCAAGATACCCAGTACTTC.